Shown below are 27 T cell receptor beta chains from a single sample sequenced in a study of blood T cells in healthy people across ages. A J-beta primer mix and a sample-barcoded 5' primer were used in a second PCR of about 7 to 12 cycles. TCRdb independently ran MiXCR on the 5' RACE reads; one entry per CDR3 protein. The profile shows under 2 million distinct CDR3 sequences, about 35% of them singletons. Sequences were obtained from blood. The receptors were sampled from a woman aged 25 to 39 in good health.

The chain carries TRBV6-1 and TRBJ1-5; D call uncertain. Germline V gene data show CDR1 as MNHNS and CDR2 as SASEGT. Trimming left V 1 base short and J 0 bases short, with 10 bases between. The CDR3 runs 16 residues. For the CDR3, the DNA is TGTGCCAGCAGTGAAGATGTGATTTATAGCAATCAGCCCCAGCATTTT. Its protein product is CASSEDVIYSNQPQHF.

This clonotype was seen repeatedly, ten times or more. J is TRBJ2-1 and V is TRBV3-1; no definite D call. Trimming removed 8 bases from V and 2 bases from J, with 13 bases in between. The CDR3 is made up of 14 amino acids. CDR1 is LGHDT, CDR2 YNNKEL, per germline (reference sequence). In DNA form, the CDR3 reads TGTGCCAGCTCCCCAGGCTCCCCCTACAATGAGCAGTTCTTC. Translation gives CASSPGSPYNEQFF.

V is TRBV6-5 and J is TRBJ1-1, with 7 positions matching TRBD1. V dropped 6 bases and J dropped 2; count of bases not matched to a gene: 9. There are 15 residues in the CDR3. CDR1 is MNHEY, CDR2 SVGAGI, per germline. CDR3 amino acids: CASSKWGQPNTEAFF. The CDR3 bases are TGTGCCAGCAGCAAATGGGGACAGCCAAACACTGAAGCTTTCTTT.

The chain combines TRBV5-1 with TRBJ2-3; the match to TRBD2 covers 14 bases. The germline V gene has CDR1 SGHRS and CDR2 YFSETQ. This CDR3 contains 18 residues. Trimming took 4 bases from V and 6 from J; bases not matched to a gene: 13. Written as DNA, the CDR3 is TGCGCCAGCAGCAGGGGACTAGCGGGAGAGGTAACGTGGGATACGCAGTATTTT. Translating gives CASSRGLAGEVTWDTQYF.

This clonotype was observed at least ten times. The J gene is TRBJ2-1, the V gene TRBV7-7; D gene ambiguous. The CDR3 runs to 14 residues. Trimming pared 0 bases from V and 5 bases from J, leaving 8 bases between. The germline V gene has CDR1 SSHAT and CDR2 FNYEAQ (reference sequence). Here the CDR3 reads CASSLAAGDNEQFF. CDR3 DNA sequence: TGTGCCAGCAGCTTAGCGGCAGGCGACAATGAGCAGTTCTTC.

The chain recombines TRBV18 with TRBJ1-2; D is ambiguous. The CDR3 length is 15 residues. Trimming removed 3 bases at V and 8 bases at J, with 19 bases between. CDR1 is KGHSH, CDR2 LQKENI, per germline. The CDR3, as DNA: TGTGCCAGCTCACCGACTTTCAGCAGGAAGGTCGGCTACACCTTC. As protein: CASSPTFSRKVGYTF.

This chain links TRBV3-1 with TRBJ2-5; no reliable D call. Trimming left V 2 bases short and J 5 bases short, with 12 bases between. CDR1 is LGHDT, CDR2 YNNKEL, per germline (reference sequence). The CDR3 is made up of 14 amino acids. The CDR3 here is CASSQPTRSETQYF. The CDR3 DNA reads as TGTGCCAGCAGCCAACCGACTCGCTCGGAGACCCAGTACTTC.

The V gene is TRBV5-1, the J gene TRBJ1-1; no clear D. With 0 bases removed from V and 0 bases from J, the gap between germline ends came to 9 bases. The CDR3 is 15 amino acids. Germline values: CDR1 SGHRS, CDR2 YFSETQ. The CDR3 here is CASSLGTLVNTEAFF. The CDR3 coding sequence is TGCGCCAGCAGCTTGGGGACCCTGGTGAACACTGAAGCTTTCTTT.

The genes are TRBV4-1 and TRBJ2-1, with a weak D call TRBD2 (5 bases). The V end was cut by 1 base, the J end by 10 bases, with 8 bases between. The CDR3 runs 12 residues. Germline-derived CDR1 and CDR2 are MGHRA and YSYEKL. CDR3: CASSQVGSEQFF. Written as DNA, the CDR3 is TGCGCCAGCAGCCAAGTAGGGAGCGAGCAGTTCTTC.

This chain's CDR3 is CASSLAVGQGSYEQYF. The CDR3 DNA sequence: TGTGCCAGCAGCTTGGCAGTGGGACAGGGCTCCTACGAGCAGTACTTC. V gene TRBV5-6 combines with J gene TRBJ2-7; TRBD1 aligns across 9 bases. The CDR3 sequence is 16 residues long. V was pared by 0 bases and J by 0 bases, with 4 bases of the junction left unmatched. The germline CDR1 and CDR2 sequences are SGHDT and YYEEEE.

The chain carries TRBV12-3 or TRBV12-4 and TRBJ2-5; D is unclear. The V gene lost 3 bases and the J gene lost 9 bases, with 23 bases spanning the gap. This CDR3 contains 16 residues. This CDR3 is CASSFLGSNSNQPQYF. The CDR3 bases are TGTGCCAGCAGTTTTTTAGGTTCTAATAGCAATCAGCCCCAGTACTTC.

The rearrangement joins TRBV7-8 to TRBJ2-5, with 13 bases lining up with TRBD2. Trimming took 4 bases from V and 5 from J; bases not matched to a gene: 19. Germline CDR1 and CDR2: SGHVS and FQNEAQ. The CDR3 extends over 20 amino acids. The CDR3: CASSSTVWTSGSQKRETQYF. The CDR3 DNA reads as TGTGCCAGCAGCTCGACAGTGTGGACTAGCGGGAGTCAAAAGAGGGAGACCCAGTACTTC.

This clonotype appeared a few times. The rearrangement joins TRBV20-1 to TRBJ2-3; TRBD2 matches at 11 bases. V dropped 6 bases and J dropped 6; count of bases not matched to a gene: 11. The germline V gene has CDR1 DFQATT and CDR2 SNEGSKA (reference sequence). The CDR3 is 15 residues long. The CDR3 here is CSAELLAGGRDTQYF. As DNA, the CDR3 is TGCAGTGCCGAACTTCTAGCGGGAGGAAGGGATACGCAGTATTTT.

On this clonotype: Mismatch with germline at one junction end may stem from a read error. The chain couples TRBV6-5 to TRBJ1-2; D perhaps matches TRBD1 (5 bases). The CDR3 runs to 14 residues. Germline values: CDR1 MNHEY, CDR2 SVGAGI. This CDR3 reads CAGRVRESTYGYTF. CDR3 DNA sequence: TGTGCCGGCAGAGTCAGGGAGAGTACCTATGGCTACACCTTC.

Ten or more counts support this clonotype. This chain joins TRBV4-1 and TRBJ2-7, with TRBD1 identical over 7 bases. V shed 4 bases and J 3 bases; nucleotides not matched to a gene: 12. The CDR3 covers 16 residues. Germline CDR1 is MGHRA and CDR2 is YSYEKL. This chain's CDR3 is CASSPNRGRDYYEQYF. As DNA, the CDR3 is TGCGCCAGCAGCCCCAACAGGGGCCGGGATTACTACGAGCAGTACTTC.

The J gene is TRBJ1-1, the V gene TRBV2; D is unresolved. V shed 3 bases and J shed 1 base, with 3 bases lying between them. The CDR3 is 12 residues long. CDR1 SNHLY and CDR2 FYNNEI come from the germline V gene. CDR3 DNA sequence: TGTGCCAGCAGTGACCCGAACACTGAAGCTTTCTTT. Its translation: CASSDPNTEAFF.

This rearrangement joins TRBV6-2 or TRBV6-3 to TRBJ2-1; D is ambiguous. Germline CDR1 reads MNHEY; CDR2 reads SVGEGT. The germline V and J ends were trimmed by 5 bases and 0 bases, with 17 bases remaining between them. This CDR3 is 17 amino acids long. CDR3 bases: TGTGCCAGCAGTCCGCGAGCGTACAGTAGCTCCTACAATGAGCAGTTCTTC. The encoded protein is CASSPRAYSSSYNEQFF.

This clonotype was seen only a few times. V and J are TRBV5-6 and TRBJ2-1; 10 positions agree with TRBD2. Germline CDR1 SGHDT, CDR2 YYEEEE. The junction had 6 bases not matched to a gene; V was cut back by 0 bases and J by 0 bases. This CDR3 has 18 residues. CDR3 residues: CASSLALAGDYSYNEQFF. CDR3 DNA sequence: TGTGCCAGCAGCTTGGCCCTAGCGGGAGATTACTCCTACAATGAGCAGTTCTTC. Full variable domain (rest looked up from reference TRBV5-6 and TRBJ2-1): DAGVTQSPTHLIKTRGQQVTLRCSPKSGHDTVSWYQQALGQGPQFIFQYYEEEERQRGNFPDRFSGHQFPNYSSELNVNALLLGDSALYLCASSLALAGDYSYNEQFFGPGTRLTVL.

This chain joins TRBV6-2 or TRBV6-3 and TRBJ1-2; unclear D gene. CDR3 length: 13 residues. Trimming pared 1 base from V and 2 bases from J, leaving 5 bases between. CDR1 and CDR2 from the germline V gene are MNHEY and SVGEGT. The CDR3 DNA reads as TGTGCCAGCAGTTACTTACAAAACTATGGCTACACCTTC. Its translation: CASSYLQNYGYTF.

This clonotype has more than one count but fewer than ten. The chain has TRBV28 and TRBJ2-5; TRBD2 might be the D (5 bases). There are 17 residues in the CDR3. V was pared by 6 bases and J by 2 bases, with 22 bases between. Germline lookup yields CDR1 MDHEN and CDR2 SYDVKM. DNA of the CDR3: TGTGCCAGCAGCCAAGGCGGGTTTTGGTGGGAACAAGAGACCCAGTACTTC. As protein: CASSQGGFWWEQETQYF. Drawing the rest from reference TRBV28 and TRBJ2-5, the complete variable domain is DVKVTQSSRYLVKRTGEKVFLECVQDMDHENMFWYRQDPGLGLRLIYFSYDVKMKEKGDIPEGYSVSREKKERFSLILESASTNQTSMYLCASSQGGFWWEQETQYFGPGTRLLVL.

The rearrangement joins TRBV15 to TRBJ2-5, with 8 bases that match TRBD2. The J call is in doubt because the DNA end fits TRBJ2-7 better. This CDR3 contains 13 residues. Germline loops: CDR1 LNHNV, CDR2 YYDKDF (reference sequence). The CDR3 region has the DNA TGTGCCATTACTAGCGGCCGATCTGACGAGCAGTACTTC. Translation: CAITSGRSDEQYF.

The chain carries TRBV12-3 or TRBV12-4 and TRBJ2-3; a possible D gene is TRBD2 (7 bases). This CDR3 is 15 amino acids long. V lost 5 bases, J lost 14 bases, and 26 bases lay in between. DNA of the CDR3: TGTGCCAGCAGTCCCCTTCGGGGGGCGAAAGATGCGCGGTATTTT. This gives the protein CASSPLRGAKDARYF.

This sequence joins TRBV11-2 and TRBJ2-1, with no clear D. Per germline, CDR1 SGHAT and CDR2 FQNNGV. The CDR3 length is 15 residues. The CDR3 loop is CTGSFLDSTYNEQFF. As DNA, the CDR3 is TGTACCGGCAGCTTCCTAGACTCGACTTACAATGAGCAGTTCTTC.

As concerns this clonotype: The germline gene is not matched at one end of the junction; a read error may be the cause. The CDR3 DNA reads TGCACCAGCAGCTTGGCCTCATGGGGGGAGTTATACGAGCAGTACTTC. This sequence encodes CTSSLASWGELYEQYF. The gene calls are TRBV5-1 and TRBJ2-7; TRBD2 might be the D (6 bases). Germline-derived CDR1 and CDR2 are SGHRS and YFSETQ. The CDR3 totals 16 residues.

The V gene is TRBV5-5, the J gene TRBJ2-3; D gene uncertain. The CDR3 sequence is 12 residues long. V lost 5 bases, J lost 6 bases, and 10 bases lay in between. CDR1 SGHKS and CDR2 YYEKEE come from the germline V gene (reference sequence). The CDR3 is CASRITGDTQYF. CDR3 in DNA: TGTGCCAGCAGAATCACTGGGGATACGCAGTATTTT. The variable domain in full, completed from reference TRBV5-5 and TRBJ2-3, reads DAGVTQSPTHLIKTRGQQVTLRCSPISGHKSVSWYQQVLGQGPQFIFQYYEKEERGRGNFPDRFSARQFPNYSSELNVNALLLGDSALYLCASRITGDTQYFGPGTRLTVL.

In regard to this clonotype: A much larger clone sits a single nucleotide away, making a read error possible. The chain recombines TRBV5-6 with TRBJ2-1, with 9 bases aligning to TRBD2. CDR3 length: 15 residues. In germline, CDR1 is SGHDT, CDR2 YYEEEE. The CDR3 coding sequence is TGTACCAGCAGCTTTGGCGGGGGGGCGTACAATGAGCAGTTCTTC. It encodes CTSSFGGGAYNEQFF. Combining the CDR3 with reference TRBV5-6 and TRBJ2-1 gives the whole variable domain DAGVTQSPTHLIKTRGQQVTLRCSPKSGHDTVSWYQQALGQGPQFIFQYYEEEERQRGNFPDRFSGHQFPNYSSELNVNALLLGDSALYLCTSSFGGGAYNEQFFGPGTRLTVL.

The chain recombines TRBV12-3 or TRBV12-4 with TRBJ1-5, with D tentatively TRBD1 (5 bases). This CDR3 has 15 residues. V gave up 8 bases and J gave up 2 bases, with 16 bases separating them. The CDR3 sequence is CASQAPGTGNQPQHF. Here the CDR3 DNA reads TGTGCCAGCCAAGCTCCGGGGACTGGCAATCAGCCCCAGCATTTT.